Here is one TCR beta chain with its context. It lacks a known antigen. Per-base qualities were not stored, and no clone one base away is much larger. This specimen comes from a study of OX40 agonist ivuxolimab in advanced cancers. As for the study more broadly: Ivuxolimab, which targeted the costimulatory receptor OX40 (CD134), was an agonistic, fully human IgG2 monoclonal antibody. In the dose-escalation cohort, about four fifths of patients were male, and the mean age was roughly 60 years with a range of roughly 23 to 90. Peripheral TCRbeta sequencing was intended to test whether TCR sequence diversity was altered and clonal T-cell expansion was caused by ivuxolimab. Partial responses occurred in three dose-escalation patients: two with cutaneous melanoma and one with hepatocellular carcinoma. Patients were allowed to have had prior anti-PD-1, anti-PD-L1 or anti-CTLA-4 therapy, and 30% to 40% of the dose-escalation patients had previously received checkpoint inhibitors. The paper covers the monotherapy dose-escalation part of the phase I ivuxolimab trial, which included N = 52 patients. Intravenous ivuxolimab was administered to patients every 2 weeks at six dose levels: 0.01, 0.1, 0.3, 1.5, 3 and 10 mg/kg. Of the approximately 54 patients in dose escalation, around 19 had hepatocellular carcinoma, roughly 15 had melanoma, 9 had renal cell carcinoma and 9 had head and neck cancer. What the study reported, not specific to this receptor: The antigen specificity of the clonally expanded peripheral T cells was not determined. Low levels of normalized T-cell clonal expansion were also shown by some nonresponding patients. On average, CD8+ T cells showed more expanded clones than CD4+ T cells after ivuxolimab. In partial responders in the 0.1-3.0 mg/kg groups, normalized peripheral clonal expansion was found to be among the lowest, especially among CD8+ T cells. Clonal expansion of both CD4+ and CD8+ blood T cells was observed from baseline to week 6 at doses 0.1 to 3.0 mg/kg.

The CDR3, cysteine through phenylalanine, is 13 amino acids long. This entry keeps only the CDR3 DNA: 39 bases, framed from base 1. V was cut back by 1 base and J by 7 bases, leaving a gap of 9 bases between them. The germline V gene supplies CDR1 SGHNT and CDR2 YENEEA. Genomic DNA was extracted from sorted cells for sequencing of the TCRbeta CDR3 region. TCRbeta CDR3 regions were sequenced using the immunoSEQ Assay. TCRdb took this table from immuneACCESS and kept in-frame rearrangements with V and J called. Such tables lack part of the clones; where checked against another copy, unresolved V genes explain under half of the gap, and the rest is unexplained. This sample comprises about 110,000 clones, around 93% of them detected only once. The ten largest account for under 0.85% of the sample. Patients with autoimmune disease history or receiving systemic immunosuppression were excluded from the trial. Peripheral blood for TCR sequencing was drawn from every dose cohort at baseline, at cycle 4 day 1 and at cycle 7 day 1. Samples were obtained from an open-label, multicenter, first-in-human phase I dose-escalation trial of ivuxolimab. The trial enrolled adults with locally advanced or metastatic head and neck squamous cell, hepatocellular, melanoma or renal cell carcinoma. Before TCR sequencing, CD4+ T cells and CD8+ T cells were sorted from peripheral blood as separate populations.

This receptor chain uses TRBV11-3 and TRBJ2-3; the D gene assignment is ambiguous. The sequence derives from an adult with an advanced solid tumor such as melanoma, head and neck, liver or kidney cancer. The sample consisted of CD4+ or CD8+ T cells sorted from blood, taken in a trial of the OX40 agonist ivuxolimab. The sequenced DNA: TGTGCCAGCAGCTTAGCTACTGCCAATACGCAGTATTTT. Translated, this gives CASSLATANTQYF. The full variable domain, completed from the reference TRBV11-3 and TRBJ2-3 proteins outside the CDR3, reads EAGVVQSPRYKIIEKKQPVAFWCNPISGHNTLYWYLQNLGQGPELLIRYENEEAVDDSQLPKDRFSAERLKGVDSTLKIQPAELGDSAVYLCASSLATANTQYFGPGTRLTVL.